This T cell receptor (beta chain) appears in the sequencing data of a study of cytomegalovirus exposure and HLA in healthy donors (dated by TCRdb to the late 2010s). Study-wide context: A later analysis indicated that the 120 validation repertoires were generated on the platform also employed for the approximately 700 repertoires of the first cohort. The study aimed to test whether cataloging public T cell receptors could reveal signatures of past pathogen exposure. Along with the roughly 670-subject first cohort, a separate validation cohort of approximately 110 different subjects was used. To predict cytomegalovirus infection status, the study brought together high-throughput TCR immunosequencing, statistical association of individual TCRs with disease status, and machine learning. Here is what the overall study found, with its caveats: All 120 or so repertoires were used to score co-occurrence in the validation cohort in a later analysis, because that analysis had no HLA typing for the cohort. According to the authors, the approach could potentially be generalized to other disease states and immunological phenotypes. Across donors, most TCR sequences were observed very rarely, whereas some public TCRs were present in many individuals. A few of the identified cytomegalovirus-associated TCR beta chains were confirmed in vitro to be specific for cytomegalovirus antigens. The study gave a list of some 150 TCR beta chains associated with cytomegalovirus. Of the cluster scores, 90% to 95% were above 0 in a later analysis, which found that TCRs clustered in the first cohort also tended to co-occur in the roughly 130 validation repertoires. In both the original and validation cohorts, the classifier was reported to diagnose cytomegalovirus status with high specificity and sensitivity.

Concerning this clone: Its binding antigen is unknown. Base quality data are lacking; no much larger clone is found one base away.

Libraries were constructed by the immunoSEQ multiplex PCR assay. The paper's data handling went like this. A statistical classification framework was developed to diagnose cytomegalovirus status using the catalog of TCR beta chain sequences. TCRdb re-hosts the immuneACCESS table, in-frame sequences only. Its copies lack some clones; in the studies checked, an unresolved V gene accounts for under half of them, and the cause for the rest is not known. The V and J calls and clone size were taken over from that table, and D and trimming were inferred from the DNA. The sample yields some 220,000 clones; under 95% were counted once. The top ten clones comprise 1% to 1.2% of the sample. The V and J ends are trimmed by 4 bases and 5 bases, leaving 15 bases between them. The cysteine opens and the phenylalanine closes a CDR3 of 14 amino acids. Only the CDR3 part of the read is kept: 42 bases, read in frame from the first base. The CDR1 and CDR2 encoded by the germline V gene are MDHEN and SYDVKM.

Donors formed part of the validation cohort, which comprised approximately 130 subjects and was distinct from the first cohort of under 800 subjects. The TCR was taken from a woman between 18 and 30 years old in good health and CMV-seronegative. Sequenced sample: PBMCs. This receptor chain uses TRBV28 and TRBJ2-7; 5 matching bases give a weak D call of TRBD1. The bases read TGTGCCAGCAGTTCGTTCAGGGCCGGACACGAGCAGTACTTC. It translates to CASSSFRAGHEQYF. The reference TRBV28 and TRBJ2-7 proteins fill in what lies around the CDR3, so the full variable domain reads DVKVTQSSRYLVKRTGEKVFLECVQDMDHENMFWYRQDPGLGLRLIYFSYDVKMKEKGDIPEGYSVSREKKERFSLILESASTNQTSMYLCASSSFRAGHEQYFGPGTRLTVT.